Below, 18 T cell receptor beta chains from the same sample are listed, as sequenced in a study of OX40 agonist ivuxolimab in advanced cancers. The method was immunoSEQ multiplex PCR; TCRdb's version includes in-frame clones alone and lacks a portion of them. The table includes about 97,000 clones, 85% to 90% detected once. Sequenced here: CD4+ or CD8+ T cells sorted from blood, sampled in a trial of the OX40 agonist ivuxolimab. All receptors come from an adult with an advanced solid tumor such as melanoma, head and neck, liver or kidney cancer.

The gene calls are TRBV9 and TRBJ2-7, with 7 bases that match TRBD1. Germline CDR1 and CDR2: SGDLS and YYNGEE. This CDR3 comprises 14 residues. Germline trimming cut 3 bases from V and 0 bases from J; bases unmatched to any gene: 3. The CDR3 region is CASSGRDSSYEQYF. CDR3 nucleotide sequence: TGTGCCAGCAGCGGCCGGGACAGCTCCTACGAGCAGTACTTC.

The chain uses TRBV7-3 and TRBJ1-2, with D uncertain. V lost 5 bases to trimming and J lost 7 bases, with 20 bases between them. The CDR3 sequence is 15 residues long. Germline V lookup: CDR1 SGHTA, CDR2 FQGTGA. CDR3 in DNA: TGTGCCAGCAGCCTCAAAGGGCCTCTTGATGGTGGCTACACCTTC. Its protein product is CASSLKGPLDGGYTF.

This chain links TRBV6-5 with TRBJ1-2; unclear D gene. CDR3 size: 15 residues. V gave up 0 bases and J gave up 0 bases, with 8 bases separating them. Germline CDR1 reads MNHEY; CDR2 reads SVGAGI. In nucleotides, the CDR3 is TGTGCCAGCAGTTACTCCCAGAGTGCTAACTATGGCTACACCTTC. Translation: CASSYSQSANYGYTF.

The CDR3 here is CASSQLASSRTSGGFTYNEQFF. CDR3 in DNA: TGCGCCAGCAGTCAATTAGCTAGCTCTCGGACTAGCGGGGGGTTTACCTACAATGAGCAGTTCTTC. This rearrangement joins TRBV23-1 to TRBJ2-1; 14 bases agree with TRBD2. TRBV23-1 counts as an open reading frame of uncertain function. The V gene end was trimmed by 1 base and the J gene end by 2 bases; junction bases not matched to a gene: 16. The CDR3 has 22 residues.

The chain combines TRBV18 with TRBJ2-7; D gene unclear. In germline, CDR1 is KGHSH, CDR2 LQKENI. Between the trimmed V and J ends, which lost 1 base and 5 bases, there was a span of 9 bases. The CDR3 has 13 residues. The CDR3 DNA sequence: TGTGCCAGCTCACCACGTGGGATCCACGAGCAGTACTTC. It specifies CASSPRGIHEQYF.

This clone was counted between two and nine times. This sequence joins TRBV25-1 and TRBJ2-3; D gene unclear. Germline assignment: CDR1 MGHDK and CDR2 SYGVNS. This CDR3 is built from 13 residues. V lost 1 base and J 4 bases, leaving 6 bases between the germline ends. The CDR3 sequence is CASSESPSDTQYF. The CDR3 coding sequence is TGTGCCAGCAGTGAATCGCCGTCAGATACGCAGTATTTT. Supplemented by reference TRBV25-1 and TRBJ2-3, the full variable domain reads EADIYQTPRYLVIGTGKKITLECSQTMGHDKMYWYQQDPGMELHLIHYSYGVNSTEKGDLSSESTVSRIRTEHFPLTLESARPSHTSQYLCASSESPSDTQYFGPGTRLTVL.

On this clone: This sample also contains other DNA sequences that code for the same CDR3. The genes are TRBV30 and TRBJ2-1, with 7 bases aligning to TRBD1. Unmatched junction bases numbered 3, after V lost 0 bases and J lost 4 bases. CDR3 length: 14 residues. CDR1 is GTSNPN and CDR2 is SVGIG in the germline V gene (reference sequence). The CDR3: CAWSVGTAYNEQFF. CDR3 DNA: TGTGCCTGGAGTGTCGGGACAGCTTACAATGAGCAGTTCTTC.

Written as DNA, the CDR3 is TGTGCCACCAGCTCTAAAGGGGCGGAAAAACTGTTTTTT. Amino acid sequence: CATSSKGAEKLFF. The J gene is TRBJ1-4, the V gene TRBV15; possibly TRBD1 for D (5 bases). This CDR3 is 13 amino acids long. Looked up from germline, CDR1 is LNHNV and CDR2 is YYDKDF (reference sequence). V was cut by 5 bases and J by 8 bases, with 12 bases left in between.

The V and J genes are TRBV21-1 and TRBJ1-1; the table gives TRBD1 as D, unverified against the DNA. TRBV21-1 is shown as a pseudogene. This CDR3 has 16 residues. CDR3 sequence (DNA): TGTGCCAGCAGCAAAGACCAGGGGGCCAGGAACACTGAAGCTTTCTTT. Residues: CASSKDQGARNTEAFF.

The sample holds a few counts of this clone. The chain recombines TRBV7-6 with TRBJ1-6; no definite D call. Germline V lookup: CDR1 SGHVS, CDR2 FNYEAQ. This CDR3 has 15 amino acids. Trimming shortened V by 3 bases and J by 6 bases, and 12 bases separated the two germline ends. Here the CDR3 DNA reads TGTGCCAGCAGCTTCCTAGGCGGACCTAATTCACCCCTCCACTTT. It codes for CASSFLGGPNSPLHF.

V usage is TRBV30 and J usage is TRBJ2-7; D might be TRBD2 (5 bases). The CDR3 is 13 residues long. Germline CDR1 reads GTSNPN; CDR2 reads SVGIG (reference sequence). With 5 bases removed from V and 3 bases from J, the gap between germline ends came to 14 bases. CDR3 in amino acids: CAWRRSGGYEQYF. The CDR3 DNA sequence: TGTGCCTGGCGTCGGAGCGGAGGCTACGAGCAGTACTTC.

The CDR3 loop is CASSPKGGTVYEQYF. The CDR3 DNA sequence: TGTGCCAGCAGCCCTAAAGGGGGTACTGTATACGAGCAGTACTTC. This chain connects TRBV7-9 to TRBJ2-7; TRBD1 is a possible D gene (6 bases). The V gene's germline CDR1 is SEHNR and CDR2 FQNEAQ (reference sequence). This CDR3 is 15 amino acids long. The V end lost 5 bases, the J end lost 4 bases, and 18 bases lay between the germline ends.

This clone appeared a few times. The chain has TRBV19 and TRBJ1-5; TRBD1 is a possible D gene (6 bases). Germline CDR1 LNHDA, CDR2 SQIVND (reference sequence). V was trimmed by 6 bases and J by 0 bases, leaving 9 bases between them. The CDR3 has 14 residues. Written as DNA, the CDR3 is TGTGCCAGTAGCGGACAGTATAGCAATCAGCCCCAGCATTTT. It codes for CASSGQYSNQPQHF.

The CDR3 sequence: CASSLRGGGHETQYF. For the CDR3, the DNA is TGTGCCAGCAGCTTACGAGGAGGGGGCCACGAGACCCAGTACTTC. This sequence joins TRBV7-3 and TRBJ2-5, with D possibly matching TRBD1 (7 bases). The CDR3 is 15 residues long. CDR1 is SGHTA, CDR2 FQGTGA, per germline. Trimming cost V 2 bases and J 5 bases, with 15 bases left between them.

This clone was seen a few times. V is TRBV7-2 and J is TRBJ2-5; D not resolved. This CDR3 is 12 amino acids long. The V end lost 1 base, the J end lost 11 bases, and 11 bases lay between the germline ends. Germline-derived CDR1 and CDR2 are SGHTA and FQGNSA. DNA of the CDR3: TGTGCCAGCAGCTTAGTTCAGGCAGAGCAGTACTTC. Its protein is CASSLVQAEQYF.

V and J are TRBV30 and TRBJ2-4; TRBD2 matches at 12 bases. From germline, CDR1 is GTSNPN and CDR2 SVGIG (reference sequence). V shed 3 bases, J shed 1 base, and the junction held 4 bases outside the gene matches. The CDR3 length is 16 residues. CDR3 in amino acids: CAWRASGGEAKNIQYF. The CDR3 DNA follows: TGTGCCTGGAGGGCTAGCGGGGGGGAGGCCAAAAACATTCAGTACTTC. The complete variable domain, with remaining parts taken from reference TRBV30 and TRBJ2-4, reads SQTIHQWPATLVQPVGSPLSLECTVEGTSNPNLYWYRQAAGRGLQLLFYSVGIGQISSEVPQNLSASRPQDRQFILSSKKLLLSDSGFYLCAWRASGGEAKNIQYFGAGTRLSVL.

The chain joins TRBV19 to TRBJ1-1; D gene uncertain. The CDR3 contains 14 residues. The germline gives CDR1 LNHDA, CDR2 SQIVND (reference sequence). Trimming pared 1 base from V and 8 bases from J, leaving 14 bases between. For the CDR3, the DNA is TGTGCCAGTAGTATAGGTCCCTCGACGGGAGAAGCTTTCTTT. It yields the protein CASSIGPSTGEAFF. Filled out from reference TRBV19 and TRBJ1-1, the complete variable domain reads DGGITQSPKYLFRKEGQNVTLSCEQNLNHDAMYWYRQDPGQGLRLIYYSQIVNDFQKGDIAEGYSVSREKKESFPLTVTSAQKNPTAFYLCASSIGPSTGEAFFGQGTRLTVV.

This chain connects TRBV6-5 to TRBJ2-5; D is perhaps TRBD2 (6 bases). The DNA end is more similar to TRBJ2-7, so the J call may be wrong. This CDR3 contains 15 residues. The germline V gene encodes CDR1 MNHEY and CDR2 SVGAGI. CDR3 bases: TGTGCCAGCAGTTACCGCGGGGCCGCCTCCTACGAGCAGTACTTC. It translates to CASSYRGAASYEQYF.